Sequencing of this T cell receptor beta chain was carried out in a study of kidney transplant recipient with SARS-CoV-2 infection (dated by TCRdb to about 2021). The germline V gene yields KGHSY for CDR1 and FQNENV for CDR2. Measured from the cysteine to the phenylalanine, the CDR3 is 17 residues long. Here the CDR3 DNA is all that survives: 51 bases in frame from base 1. V is reduced by 7 bases and J by 4 bases, leaving a spacing of 25 bases between them. On this clonotype itself: Its antigen is currently not known. A much bigger clone sits one base away, suggesting this may be a read error.

TCRdb shows the sequencer as Illumina MiSeq. The peripheral T cell repertoire was profiled for human TCRbeta genes. As for the authors' bioinformatics: Beta-binomial modelling was used to test for differences in clonotype abundance while accounting for variability over time. Expanded clonotypes were checked against the ImmuneCODE reference database of SARS-CoV-2-associated TCRs and mapped to regions of the viral genome. Further repertoire analyses covered TRBV gene usage, CDR3 length, CDR3 amino acid overlap between time points, clonotype abundance distributions and Jaccard similarity. TCRdb applied fastp at Q25 and MiXCR to the public reads, then kept only in-frame beta chains. CDR3 protein sequences are deduplicated, and each keeps its most common genes and DNA. These V and J calls originate from TCRdb's pipeline instead of the authors' own analysis. The sample profile shows fewer than 250,000 distinct CDR3 sequences; around 30% of them were found once. Of the sample, less than 8.5% falls within the top ten clones.

This specimen's time point label, per the study, means: pre-pandemic baseline sample and day 111 after first positive SARS-CoV-2 test. The V and J segments used are TRBV16 and TRBJ1-2; the D gene cannot be resolved reliably. Material: a blood sample, obtained at baseline and on day 111 from a kidney transplant recipient. The TCR was taken from a male patient in his thirties who had COVID-19 and was a kidney transplant recipient. Post transplant, some T cells may arise from the graft donor. The DNA reads as follows: TGTGCCAGCAACTTCGCGACGGTCGTTAGAAAGACCTATGGCTACACCTTC. Translated, this gives CASNFATVVRKTYGYTF. The CDR3 plus the reference TRBV16 and TRBJ1-2 genes for the other parts give the full variable domain: GEEVAQTPKHLVRGEGQKAKLYCAPIKGHSYVFWYQQVLKNEFKFLISFQNENVFDETGMPKERFSAKCLPNSPCSLEIQATKLEDSAVYFCASNFATVVRKTYGYTFGSGTRLTVV.